Listed below are T cell receptor beta chains from one sample, sequenced in a study of cytomegalovirus exposure and HLA in healthy donors. Sequencing used immunoSEQ multiplex PCR; TCRdb keeps in-frame clones, though not all of them. The sample yields 50,000 to 70,000 clones, of which the top ten take up approximately 10%. Sequenced input: PBMCs. The source is a man aged 45 to 65 in good health and CMV-seropositive. CDR3s include the opening cysteine and the closing phenylalanine or tryptophan. The order of the fields is V gene, D gene, J gene, CDR3 protein, CDR3 DNA. D genes are given only for firm matches.

TRBV5-1	TRBD1	TRBJ1-1	CASSQGQGAAEAFF	TGCGCCAGCAGCCAGGGACAGGGGGCCGCTGAAGCTTTCTTT
TRBV27	-	TRBJ1-1	CASPNQLGVLNTEAFF	TGTGCCAGCCCGAACCAACTCGGGGTCTTGAACACTGAAGCTTTCTTT
TRBV7-9	-	TRBJ2-3	CASSGGVAADTQYF	TGTGCCAGCAGCGGTGGTGTAGCGGCAGATACGCAGTATTTT
TRBV30	-	TRBJ2-5	CAWSVATGLEETQYF	TGTGCCTGGAGTGTTGCGACAGGCCTTGAGGAGACCCAGTACTTC
TRBV5-1	-	TRBJ2-1	CASSLQGGLNEQFF	TGCGCCAGCAGCTTGCAGGGGGGCCTAAATGAGCAGTTCTTC
TRBV19	-	TRBJ1-1	CASRPRQAPRTEAFF	TGTGCCAGTAGGCCCCGACAGGCCCCACGGACTGAAGCTTTCTTT
TRBV10-3	TRBD1	TRBJ1-2	CAISDGQGGYTF	TGTGCCATCAGTGACGGACAGGGTGGCTACACCTTC
TRBV4-2	TRBD1	TRBJ2-7	CASSPSGQGIPYEQYF	TGTGCCAGCAGCCCATCCGGACAGGGGATCCCCTACGAGCAGTACTTC
TRBV11-2	TRBD2	TRBJ2-7	CASSLGRGGIYEQYF	TGTGCCAGCAGCTTAGGTCGGGGGGGGATATACGAGCAGTACTTC
TRBV9	TRBD1	TRBJ1-2	CASSVAGAGGDYGYTF	TGTGCCAGCAGCGTAGCTGGGGCAGGGGGCGACTATGGCTACACCTTC
TRBV5-4	-	TRBJ2-3	CASSPTVYRTDTQYF	TGTGCCAGCAGCCCGACAGTCTATAGAACAGATACGCAGTATTTT
TRBV18	-	TRBJ2-1	CASSPRLGAYNEQFF	TGTGCCAGCTCACCACGCCTAGGGGCGTACAATGAGCAGTTCTTC
TRBV28	-	TRBJ1-1	CAVWGVNTEAFF	TGTGCCGTTTGGGGGGTTAACACTGAAGCTTTCTTT
TRBV7-2	TRBD1	TRBJ1-6	CASSAPGQGIVKSPLHF	TGTGCCAGCAGCGCCCCGGGACAGGGTATCGTAAAGTCACCCCTCCACTTT
TRBV27	-	TRBJ2-1	CASSFGGIYNEQFF	TGTGCCAGCAGTTTTGGGGGGATCTACAATGAGCAGTTCTTC
TRBV10-3	TRBD2	TRBJ2-1	CAISGTSGGLNEQFF	TGTGCCATCAGTGGGACTAGCGGGGGGCTCAATGAGCAGTTCTTC